The T cell receptor beta chain under discussion was sequenced for a study of cytomegalovirus exposure and HLA in healthy donors. 60 Vbeta and 13 Jbeta primers were used in PCR. The repertoire was sequenced with immunoSEQ multiplex PCR; TCRdb's copy has only in-frame clones and lacks some. Among 90,000 to 120,000 clones listed, around four fifths were seen once. Germline V gene lookup returns CDR1 MDHEN and CDR2 SYDVKM. After removal of 3 bases from V and 10 bases from J, the junction contained 9 bases not matched to a gene. This CDR3 has 14 residues. Study outcomes and limitations: Within a later analysis, the majority of CMV-associated TCR beta chains appeared HLA-restricted. Researchers counted roughly 150 TCR beta chains as cytomegalovirus-associated.

This clone was picked up a small number of times. Antigen specificity is unknown. The gene calls are TRBV28 and TRBJ2-1; 7 nucleotides match TRBD2. The TCR comes from a man aged 25 to 45 in good health and CMV-seronegative. The specimen sequenced was PBMCs. The CDR3 DNA reads TGTGCCAGCAGTTTTTCTAGCGGCCGCGGCGAGCAGTTCTTC. Its protein product is CASSFSSGRGEQFF.